This TCR beta chain was recorded in a study of T cell responses to AZD1222 COVID-19 vaccine. Here immunoSEQ multiplex PCR was the method, and the copy in TCRdb shows in-frame clones only, minus some. The sample consists of 95,000 to 100,000 clones, about nine tenths of them appearing once. Study observations and caveats: Spike-specific TCR breadth and depth went up after people got two AZD1222 doses. In the spike-specific TCR repertoire, nearly half reportedly target unmutated variant regions.

The trim removed 4 bases at V and 2 bases at J, leaving 4 bases unmatched. The CDR3 is 15 amino acids. Germline V lookup: CDR1 SGHTA, CDR2 FQGNSA. As regards this clone: Its antigen is unidentified.

The starting material was peripheral blood, obtained on day 0 of AZD1222 vaccination. This chain joins TRBV7-2 and TRBJ2-5, with 10 bases identical to TRBD2. This clonotype originated in an adult in good health. Written as DNA, the CDR3 is TGTGCCAGCAGCTCCCTAGCGGGGGTACAAGAGACCCAGTACTTC. This translates into CASSSLAGVQETQYF.